Below are 5 T cell receptor beta chains sequenced from a single sample in a study of blood T cell repertoires in COVID-19. Profiled with immunoSEQ multiplex PCR; TCRdb holds only in-frame clones, not every one. The table has around 84,000 clones, around 80% seen once; the top ten hold about a third. The source material was peripheral blood. The receptors here all came from a man aged 60-69 years with COVID-19, enrolled during active disease.

The chain couples TRBV5-8 to TRBJ2-7; 9 bases agree with TRBD2. This CDR3 is built from 16 residues. The trim removed 3 bases at V and 4 bases at J, leaving 11 bases unmatched. Germline CDR1 is SGHTS and CDR2 is YDEGEE. The DNA for the CDR3 is TGTGCCAGCAGCTATTTCGGACTAGCGAGAAAGTACGAGCAGTACTTC. Translation: CASSYFGLARKYEQYF.

This CDR3 is CASNRQPQETQYF. As DNA, the CDR3 is TGTGCCAGCAATAGACAGCCCCAAGAGACCCAGTACTTC. V and J are TRBV12-3 or TRBV12-4 and TRBJ2-5; tentative D call: TRBD1 (5 bases). The CDR3 extends over 13 amino acids. The V end lost 7 bases, the J end lost 1 base, and 10 bases lay between the germline ends.

The rearrangement joins TRBV23-1 to TRBJ2-2, with a possible D match to TRBD2 (5 bases). TRBV23-1 falls under the ORF class, with uncertain function. This CDR3 has 20 amino acids. Trimming took off 0 bases at V and 1 base at J, with 21 bases between the two ends. CDR3 protein: CASSQSSVAGNALNTGELFF. DNA for the CDR3: TGCGCCAGCAGTCAATCATCGGTTGCCGGGAATGCGTTGAACACCGGGGAGCTGTTTTTT.

The rearrangement links TRBV29-1 to TRBJ1-5; TRBD1 matches 9 bases. Germline CDR1 and CDR2: SQVTM and ANQGSEA. The junction had 4 bases not matched to a gene; V was cut back by 8 bases and J by 5 bases. This CDR3 has 12 amino acids. The CDR3 spells CSTRTGDQPQHF. The CDR3 region has the DNA TGCAGCACCCGGACAGGGGATCAGCCCCAGCATTTT.

This clone was counted only a few times. The chain recombines TRBV30 with TRBJ2-7; 9 nucleotides line up with TRBD2. The CDR3 is 15 amino acids. From germline, CDR1 is GTSNPN and CDR2 SVGIG (reference sequence). The J segment lost 6 bases and the V segment lost 6 bases, leaving 15 bases of the junction unmatched. The CDR3 here is CACAGGPPSRFEQYF. CDR3 DNA sequence: TGTGCCTGCGCGGGGGGGCCCCCTTCGCGTTTCGAGCAGTACTTC.